This T cell receptor (beta chain) came from a study of cytomegalovirus exposure and HLA in healthy donors (dated by TCRdb to 2017 to 2019). Broadly, across the study: In an earlier analysis of fewer than 750 of the donors, approximately 260 Gb of sequence data and 90 million to 120 million unique TCR beta sequences from roughly 180 million T cells were reported. On average, around 200,000 unique TCR beta nucleotide sequences were sequenced per donor among 398 genotyped donors of the cohort, with about 17% of those sequences being non-productive. A later genetic analysis used genome-wide SNP genotypes for about 55% of the 666 donors, treating that subset as a discovery cohort. To study patterns of TCR occurrence, a later analysis re-analyzed previously published TCR beta repertoires from 650 to 750 donors and added high-resolution HLA genotyping. About five DR-DQ haplotypes were handled as single units for association and clustering, since linkage in the cohort was strong. Typing coverage differed by locus: A, B, C, DRB1 and DQB1 were typed in about 620-640 donors, DQA1 in around 500, DPA1 in 600 to 610, and DPB1 in about 450. In an earlier analysis of 587 of the donors, high-throughput TCR beta sequencing was used to judge whether each TCR beta V gene segment behaved as functional or pseudogenic. In addition to the first cohort of 666 subjects, a separate validation cohort of 120 different subjects was used. HLA typing covered class I and class II loci at four-digit resolution. About 300 gigabases of sequencing data and tens of millions of unique TCR sequences were included in an early release covering about 600 HLA-typed donors. The study used immunosequencing to profile the T cell repertoires of several hundred subjects and linked those repertoires to cytomegalovirus serostatus. Donor age, sex, ethnicity and CMV serostatus were compiled alongside the repertoire data. Rather than using new phenotypic data, the later analysis identified candidate immune exposures from TCR beta sequences and from how often those sequences occurred across donors. The aim of the study was to test whether cataloging public T cell receptors could identify signatures of past pathogen exposure. Every discovery cohort repertoire had been produced on one sequencing platform. Of the 300 to 500 genotyped donors, roughly 80% were placed in the genetic ancestry cluster associated with self-reported Caucasian donors. High-throughput TCR immunosequencing, statistical association of individual TCRs with disease status, and machine learning were combined to predict cytomegalovirus infection status. The paper as a whole reports these results and caveats: The classifier was reported to diagnose cytomegalovirus status with high specificity and sensitivity in both the original and validation cohorts. An earlier analysis of around 540 of the donors showed that most TCR beta V segments appeared in productive rearrangements either about 87% or about 30% of the time, which broadly matched IMGT annotations. About 17 rarely observed V segments, including chromosome 9 orphons, were excluded from the earlier analysis of about 500 of the donors because counts were too low. In vitro tests confirmed that three of the cytomegalovirus-associated TCR beta chains recognize cytomegalovirus antigens. A further reported finding was that TCR beta sequences accurately predicted the HLA-A and HLA-B alleles for most subjects in the first cohort. An association between a missense DCLRE1C variant and V-gene and J-gene trimming of TCR beta chains was found in a later genetic analysis and replicated in an independent cohort. The study gave a list of under 200 TCR beta chains associated with cytomegalovirus. A cluster of highly shared sequence variants was judged likely to represent a technical artifact of the sequencing pipeline. Some IMGT-functional V segments, including TRBV6-2 and TRBV6-3, could not be distinguished by the 87-base-pair reads and were therefore excluded. Because some donors lacked HLA typing at each locus, the association tests relied only on the typed subset. Compared with equally common non-associated chains, HLA-associated TCR beta chains in a later analysis were more clonally expanded and had lower generation probabilities. CMV serostatus was the only immune exposure information available for the cohort. In a later analysis, the rate of TCR association differed among HLA loci, with DRB1 alleles having the most associated TCRs and HLA-C alleles having the fewest. Sequencing depth was assumed to be roughly uniform across donors in the presence/absence analyses, though that assumption may not hold. Strong co-occurrence of HLA alleles, especially DR and DQ, made assigning TCR associations to individual alleles difficult. According to a later genetic analysis, donors in an Asian-associated ancestry cluster had fewer N-insertions in productive TCRs than the approximately 630-donor mean. Most TCR sequences were observed very rarely across donors, whereas some public TCRs were present in many individuals. According to a later analysis, most CMV-associated TCR beta chains appeared to be HLA-restricted, and the HLA associations seemed to be driven largely by CMV exposure. Specific HLA alleles were associated with 15,000 to 20,000 TCR beta sequences at a false discovery rate of 0.05 in a later analysis. A later analysis reported that several top co-occurrence clusters appeared linked to parvovirus B19, influenza, CMV and Epstein-Barr virus. Linkage disequilibrium might explain the correlated functional status among segregating V segments, but an unknown experimental factor could not be excluded. Only TCR beta chains were sequenced in this cohort, and the absence of alpha or paired-chain data limited detectable features. The authors suggested that the approach could potentially be generalized to other disease states and immunological phenotypes.

The cohort comprised some 730 healthy bone marrow donors. All cohort members were sampled while nominally healthy, although unrecorded immune exposures were likely present. The donor was CMV seronegative and was included in the group of 352 seronegative cohort members. A peripheral blood sample was provided by each donor, and peripheral blood mononuclear cells were used for TCR beta sequencing. Genomic DNA was extracted from the blood cell samples with the Qiagen DNeasy Blood Extraction Kit. The protocol used for the library was the immunoSEQ multiplex PCR assay. For the multiplex PCR, a mixture combining 60 forward primers for TCR Vbeta segments and 13 reverse primers for TCR Jbeta segments was used. The CDR3 region of rearranged TCR beta genes was amplified from genomic DNA with a multiplex PCR assay. The Illumina HiSeq System was used to sequence the amplified TCR beta libraries as 87-base-pair reads. Per the source publication's procedure: Across the 670 or so repertoires, a later analysis counted 78 million or so unique TCR beta chains, around 10 million of which were shared by at least two donors. Raw reads were error-corrected and collapsed into unique sequences with a nearest-neighbor algorithm that merged closely related sequences to remove PCR and sequencing errors. To assign V, D and J gene segments, CDR3 sequences were aligned to IMGT reference sequences. For a sequence to be retained, a match of at least six nucleotides was required to both a V gene segment and a J gene segment. A rearrangement counted as productive if the CDR3 had no stop codons and remained in frame with V and J, and every other rearrangement counted as non-productive. CDR3 was defined by IMGT convention, running from the second conserved V-encoded cysteine to the conserved J-encoded phenylalanine. Sequences without an unambiguous match to a single V gene segment were excluded from the earlier analysis of several hundred of the donors. In an earlier analysis of roughly 600 of the donors, a V segment was called functional when productive rearrangements were above 56.7%, and segregating when the standard deviation between donors exceeded 5%. A statistical classification framework was developed to diagnose cytomegalovirus status using the catalog of TCR beta chain sequences. V and J gene assignment, in a later analysis, came from comparing TCR nucleotide sequences with IMGT/GENE-DB human TR gene sequences. The TCRdist pipeline was used in a later analysis to assign CDR3 sequences and most-parsimonious VDJ recombination scenarios. In a later analysis, every TCR beta chain was defined by the combination of its CDR3 amino acid sequence and its V-gene family, and reads without a unique V-gene family were dropped. To address suspected cross-contamination and a sequencing artifact, a later analysis removed over 500 highly shared, low-generation-probability nucleotide sequences. For each public chain, a later analysis derived a clonal expansion index from normalized ranks of inferred template counts within each repertoire. A later analysis computed generation probabilities with a VDJ recombination model fitted to out-of-frame rearrangements, and checked the results against IGoR. In a later analysis, hypergeometric tests were used to score TCR-TCR, TCR-HLA and TCR-CMV co-occurrence, with a repertoire-size bias correction applied to TCR pairs. To estimate false discovery rates, a later analysis permuted the HLA or CMV assignments 20 times. In a later analysis, co-occurring TCRs were grouped with DBSCAN, and TCRdist sequence similarity was added when clustering was performed within HLA-allele-positive subsets. Co-occurrence clustering excluded repertoires with fewer than 30,000 or more than 120,000 public chains, plus five with anomalous nucleotide sharing. What TCRdb holds here is the immuneACCESS table cut down to in-frame rearrangements. Part of the clones is not present; checked against another copy, under half of the missing clones reflect an unresolved V gene, and the others are unexplained. The V and J calls and clone size come from that table; D and trimming were worked out from the DNA. The table for this sample lists tens of thousands of clones; roughly four fifths of them were counted only once. The ten most abundant clones make up about 6% of the sample.

With respect to this clone: Its antigen is currently not known. The input lacks base qualities; no much larger clone sits a single base away.

Looking up the germline V gene (reference sequence) yields CDR1 LNHDA and CDR2 SQIVND. V and J lose 6 bases and 2 bases, and a span of 12 bases separates them. The CDR3 measures 14 amino acids from cysteine to phenylalanine. The only DNA kept is the CDR3, 42 bases in frame from the first base. The sequenced material came from PBMCs. The TCR was taken from a man aged 50-60 years in good health and CMV-seronegative. The rearranged segments are TRBV19 and TRBJ2-3; the D gene is perhaps TRBD1, from 5 matching bases. The CDR3 is CASRRMDITDTQYF. The nucleotide sequence is TGTGCCAGTAGGAGAATGGACATCACAGATACGCAGTATTTT.